One sample yielded the 29 T cell receptor beta chains listed below, sequenced in a study of OX40 agonist ivuxolimab in advanced cancers. Using immunoSEQ multiplex PCR, the repertoire was profiled, and TCRdb retains in-frame clones only, with some absent. The sample yields 82,000 or so clones, approximately 85% seen once. This material consisted of CD4+ or CD8+ T cells sorted from blood, taken in a trial of the OX40 agonist ivuxolimab. The receptors were sampled from an adult with an advanced solid tumor such as melanoma, head and neck, liver or kidney cancer.

This sequence joins TRBV27 and TRBJ1-5, with 9 positions matching TRBD1. V lost 3 bases to trimming and J lost 6 bases; unmatched junction nucleotides: 3. There are 14 residues in the CDR3. Per germline, CDR1 MNHEY and CDR2 SMNVEV (reference sequence). CDR3 sequence reads: CASSLLQGAQPQHF. CDR3 DNA: TGTGCCAGCAGTTTGTTACAGGGGGCTCAGCCCCAGCATTTT.

This clone was detected once. The genes are TRBV5-1 and TRBJ2-7; 10 nucleotides align to TRBD2. There are 15 residues in the CDR3. Germline CDR1 SGHRS, CDR2 YFSETQ. V was clipped by 2 bases and J by 2 bases; unmatched bases: 4. CDR3 DNA: TGCGCCAGCAGCTTCGATAGCGGGGGGACCTACGAGCAGTACTTC. Translated: CASSFDSGGTYEQYF.

The J gene is TRBJ1-5, the V gene TRBV19; no clear D gene. V lost 6 bases and J 0 bases, leaving 6 bases between the germline ends. CDR3 length: 13 residues. CDR1 and CDR2 (germline): LNHDA, SQIVND (reference sequence). The CDR3 DNA reads as TGTGCCAGTAGACATCTTAGCAATCAGCCCCAGCATTTT. This translates into CASRHLSNQPQHF.

The chain carries TRBV9 and TRBJ2-7; 7 bases align to TRBD2. Per germline, CDR1 SGDLS and CDR2 YYNGEE. The CDR3 covers 14 residues. J gave up 1 base and V 2 bases, and 3 bases lay outside the gene matches. The CDR3 here is CASSVRGGSYEQYF. CDR3 DNA: TGTGCCAGCAGCGTGAGGGGAGGGTCCTACGAGCAGTACTTC.

In nucleotides, the CDR3 is TGTGCCAGCACCGGGGGGGACAGGGCTTTAGAGACCCAGTACTTC. Translated, it gives CASTGGDRALETQYF. The chain combines TRBV28 with TRBJ2-5; D is possibly TRBD1 (9 bases). V dropped 7 bases and J dropped 4 bases, with 19 bases sitting between them. The CDR3 totals 15 residues. The germline CDR1 and CDR2 sequences are MDHEN and SYDVKM. Looking up the rest from reference TRBV28 and TRBJ2-5 gives the full variable domain: DVKVTQSSRYLVKRTGEKVFLECVQDMDHENMFWYRQDPGLGLRLIYFSYDVKMKEKGDIPEGYSVSREKKERFSLILESASTNQTSMYLCASTGGDRALETQYFGPGTRLLVL.

The genes are TRBV19 and TRBJ1-2; 8 bases are shared with TRBD1. There are 16 residues in the CDR3. CDR1 is LNHDA, CDR2 SQIVND, per germline (reference sequence). V lost 6 bases to trimming and J lost 1 base; unmatched junction nucleotides: 10. CDR3 in amino acids: CASSQVRDRNNYGYTF. CDR3 in DNA: TGTGCCAGTAGCCAAGTCCGGGACAGGAATAACTATGGCTACACCTTC.

This chain uses TRBV7-3 with TRBJ1-2, with 10 positions matching TRBD1. The CDR3 totals 14 residues. Germline loops: CDR1 SGHTA, CDR2 FQGTGA. The V and J ends lost 4 bases and 8 bases, in that order; junction bases with no gene match: 7. CDR3 loop: CASSWTGTGDGYTF. CDR3 nucleotides: TGTGCCAGCAGCTGGACCGGGACAGGGGACGGCTACACCTTC.

V is TRBV4-1 and J is TRBJ2-3; possible D gene TRBD1, 5 bases. Trimming removed 3 bases from V and 2 bases from J, with 12 bases in between. Germline V gene data show CDR1 as MGHRA and CDR2 as YSYEKL. The CDR3 loop spans 15 amino acids. The CDR3 loop reads CASSQLDSPTDTQYF. CDR3 nucleotide sequence: TGCGCCAGCAGCCAGCTAGACAGCCCCACAGATACGCAGTATTTT.

The rearrangement uses TRBV12-1 and TRBJ1-6; TRBD1 reflects the table's D call only, with no check against the DNA. TRBV12-1 corresponds to a pseudogene. The CDR3 is 17 amino acids. The CDR3 bases are TGTGCCAGCAGCTCTCAGGGTTCTCTGCCCTATAATTCACCCCTCCACTTT. Encoded protein: CASSSQGSLPYNSPLHF.

This rearrangement joins TRBV6-6 to TRBJ2-5; 11 bases line up with TRBD1. The junction had 3 bases not matched to a gene; V was cut back by 2 bases and J by 4 bases. CDR3 length: 15 residues. CDR1 MNHNY and CDR2 SVGAGI come from the germline V gene (reference sequence). The DNA for the CDR3 is TGTGCCAGCAGTTACCCCGGGACAGGGGGAGAGACCCAGTACTTC. This gives the protein CASSYPGTGGETQYF.

The chain has TRBV29-1 and TRBJ2-5; possible D gene TRBD2, 5 bases. The V end was cut by 8 bases, the J end by 5 bases, with 12 bases between. CDR3 length: 11 residues. Germline V gene lookup returns CDR1 SQVTM and CDR2 ANQGSEA. The CDR3 sequence is CSTRTGETQYF. The DNA for the CDR3 is TGCAGCACACGGACGGGGGAGACCCAGTACTTC.

J is TRBJ2-7 and V is TRBV5-5, with 8 bases aligning to TRBD2. The junction had 8 bases not matched to a gene; V was cut back by 4 bases and J by 5 bases. In germline, CDR1 is SGHKS, CDR2 YYEKEE (reference sequence). The CDR3 has 14 amino acids. CDR3 sequence reads: CASSLGAGGDEQYF. Written as DNA, the CDR3 is TGTGCCAGCAGCCTGGGGGCGGGGGGCGACGAGCAGTACTTC. Full variable domain (outside the CDR3, taken from reference TRBV5-5 and TRBJ2-7): DAGVTQSPTHLIKTRGQQVTLRCSPISGHKSVSWYQQVLGQGPQFIFQYYEKEERGRGNFPDRFSARQFPNYSSELNVNALLLGDSALYLCASSLGAGGDEQYFGPGTRLTVT.

The rearrangement links TRBV18 to TRBJ1-6; D gene ambiguous. The V gene lost 6 bases and the J gene lost 2 bases, with 11 bases spanning the gap. Germline V CDR1 and CDR2: KGHSH, LQKENI. This CDR3 spans 15 amino acids. Here the CDR3 DNA reads TGTGCCAGCTCTCCCGAGGGTACCTATAATTCACCCCTCCACTTT. It specifies CASSPEGTYNSPLHF.

The CDR3 bases are TGTGCCAGCAGAAGGACACGAAACACCGGGGAGCTGTTTTTT. Protein sequence: CASRRTRNTGELFF. The chain recombines TRBV7-3 with TRBJ2-2, with D perhaps matching TRBD1 (5 bases). The V and J ends lost 6 bases and 2 bases respectively, with 10 bases between them. The CDR3 is 14 amino acids. Germline loops: CDR1 SGHTA, CDR2 FQGTGA.

The chain couples TRBV10-3 to TRBJ2-1; D may be TRBD1 (5 bases). CDR1 is ENHRY and CDR2 is SYGVKD in the germline V gene. Deletions cut 0 bases from V and 5 bases from J, with 17 bases between. The CDR3 loop spans 17 amino acids. DNA for the CDR3: TGTGCCATCAGTGAGTCGTTGACAGCGAGTACCCACAATGAGCAGTTCTTC. Its translation: CAISESLTASTHNEQFF.

The chain is built from TRBV7-8 and TRBJ2-7, with D perhaps matching TRBD1 (6 bases). With 4 bases removed from V and 7 bases from J, the gap between germline ends came to 17 bases. The CDR3 runs 14 residues. The germline CDR1 and CDR2 sequences are SGHVS and FQNEAQ. The CDR3 DNA follows: TGTGCCAGCAGCTCGTCCGTTTCCGACAGGGAGCAGTACTTC. Translating gives CASSSSVSDREQYF.

This chain joins TRBV6-4 and TRBJ2-5; perhaps TRBD2 as D (7 bases). Per the germline V gene, CDR1 is MRHNA and CDR2 is SNTAGT. CDR3 length: 13 amino acids. The V end lost 6 bases, the J end lost 8 bases, and 16 bases lay between the germline ends. The CDR3 nucleotides read TGTGCCAGCAGCTTAGAGGGGGGGCGAACCCAGTACTTC. It encodes CASSLEGGRTQYF.

This chain joins TRBV7-6 and TRBJ2-1, with D possibly matching TRBD2 (5 bases). Trimming removed 5 bases at V and 7 bases at J, with 15 bases between. CDR1 is SGHVS and CDR2 is FNYEAQ in the germline V gene. This CDR3 has 14 amino acids. The CDR3 spells CASSPLGRGNEQFF. CDR3 nucleotides: TGTGCCAGCAGCCCTCTAGGCCGGGGAAATGAGCAGTTCTTC.

This chain uses TRBV9 with TRBJ1-2; TRBD1 aligns across 7 bases. This CDR3 has 15 amino acids. Germline CDR1 and CDR2: SGDLS and YYNGEE. With 0 bases clipped from V and 8 bases from J, the junction kept 10 bases outside the gene matches. DNA for the CDR3: TGTGCCAGCAGCGTAGGCGGGACAGCCGGGCGCGGCTACACCTTC. Its translation: CASSVGGTAGRGYTF.

The chain has TRBV7-2 and TRBJ2-7; 11 positions agree with TRBD2. Germline CDR1 and CDR2: SGHTA and FQGNSA. This CDR3 spans 15 amino acids. V dropped 4 bases and J dropped 4; count of bases not matched to a gene: 6. CDR3 amino acids: CASSSRLAGRYEQYF. DNA for the CDR3: TGTGCCAGCAGCTCGCGACTAGCGGGGAGATACGAGCAGTACTTC. The full variable domain, in which reference TRBV7-2 and TRBJ2-7 provide the parts outside the CDR3, is GAGVSQSPSNKVTEKGKDVELRCDPISGHTALYWYRQSLGQGLEFLIYFQGNSAPDKSGLPSDRFSAERTGGSVSTLTIQRTQQEDSAVYLCASSSRLAGRYEQYFGPGTRLTVT.

The gene calls are TRBV7-3 and TRBJ2-1, with D hard to call. CDR3 length: 14 residues. V lost 5 bases, J lost 0 bases, and 8 bases lay in between. Germline lookup yields CDR1 SGHTA and CDR2 FQGTGA. CDR3 region: CASSPASSYNEQFF. The DNA of the CDR3 is TGTGCCAGCAGCCCCGCCAGCTCCTACAATGAGCAGTTCTTC.

This sequence joins TRBV5-6 and TRBJ2-3, with D possibly matching TRBD1 (6 bases). This CDR3 comprises 17 residues. Trimming stripped 4 bases from V and 3 bases from J, with 21 bases between. Germline CDR1 and CDR2: SGHDT and YYEEEE. The CDR3 reads CASSPGTTQGWTDTQYF. The CDR3 DNA reads as TGTGCCAGCAGCCCCGGGACAACTCAAGGGTGGACAGATACGCAGTATTTT.

V is TRBV28 and J is TRBJ2-7, with a weak D call TRBD2 (7 bases). Germline V gives CDR1 MDHEN, CDR2 SYDVKM. V lost 3 bases and J lost 3, with 18 bases in between. The CDR3 is made up of 16 amino acids. In DNA, the CDR3 is TGTGCCAGCAGTTTCCTTGGAGGGGGGGCTAACTACGAGCAGTACTTC. Protein sequence: CASSFLGGGANYEQYF.

The genes are TRBV19 and TRBJ2-1; 11 nucleotides line up with TRBD1. CDR3 length: 15 residues. Germline V lookup: CDR1 LNHDA, CDR2 SQIVND (reference sequence). V trimming: 4 bases; J trimming: 8 bases; junction bases outside the gene matches: 7. In DNA form, the CDR3 reads TGTGCCAGTAGTACAAGGACAGGGGGCGGCGATGAGCAGTTCTTC. Translating it yields CASSTRTGGGDEQFF.

This rearrangement joins TRBV2 to TRBJ2-3; D gene unclear. Germline values: CDR1 SNHLY, CDR2 FYNNEI. The ends were cut back, 4 bases at V and 2 bases at J, with 13 bases in the middle. The length of the CDR3 is 15 residues. The CDR3 loop is CASSVGGILTDTQYF. Here the CDR3 DNA reads TGTGCCAGCAGTGTGGGCGGAATTCTCACAGATACGCAGTATTTT.

V gene TRBV5-5 combines with J gene TRBJ1-1; TRBD1 is a possible D gene (5 bases). CDR1 and CDR2 (germline): SGHKS, YYEKEE (reference sequence). The CDR3 sequence is 17 residues long. Trimming took 1 base from V and 2 from J, leaving 18 bases between them. The CDR3 DNA sequence: TGTGCCAGCAGCTTGTTATTCTCTGGACACGCTAACACTGAAGCTTTCTTT. The encoded protein is CASSLLFSGHANTEAFF.

In DNA form, the CDR3 reads TGTGCCAGCAGTTCGGGACCTCTGGACAGGAGCGAGCAGTACTTC. It translates to CASSSGPLDRSEQYF. J is TRBJ2-7 and V is TRBV28; 7 bases line up with TRBD1. The V gene end was trimmed by 4 bases and the J gene end by 6 bases; junction bases not matched to a gene: 12. Per the germline V gene, CDR1 is MDHEN and CDR2 is SYDVKM. The CDR3 runs 15 residues.

The rearrangement joins TRBV6-1 to TRBJ2-1, with 10 bases that match TRBD2. Germline values: CDR1 MNHNS, CDR2 SASEGT. Unmatched junction bases numbered 10, after V lost 8 bases and J lost 6 bases. There are 15 residues in the CDR3. Here the CDR3 DNA reads TGTGCCAGCGGGACTCCGGGACTAGCGTTCAATGAGCAGTTCTTC. Translating it yields CASGTPGLAFNEQFF.

The chain recombines TRBV30 with TRBJ2-5, with 8 bases aligning to TRBD1. The CDR3 is 13 residues long. Germline trimming cut 1 base from V and 4 bases from J; bases unmatched to any gene: 2. Germline CDR1 is GTSNPN and CDR2 is SVGIG (reference sequence). The CDR3 protein is CAWSEDRVETQYF. The CDR3 DNA sequence: TGTGCCTGGAGTGAGGACAGGGTAGAGACCCAGTACTTC.